The 13 T cell receptor beta chains presented below share a single source sample, sequenced in a study of monozygotic twins with inflammatory bowel disease. No DNA is given; TCRdb re-called the 5' RACE reads and lists each CDR3 protein once. This sample lists about 160,000 distinct CDR3 sequences; its ten largest clones have roughly 2.6%. Sequencing was performed on blood. The receptors derive from a human donor with ulcerative colitis or Crohn's disease, or a healthy co-twin of an affected twin (not recorded which).

V gene TRBV5-1 combines with J gene TRBJ1-2. Germline CDR1 reads SGHRS; CDR2 reads YFSETQ. This CDR3 is 17 amino acids long. This chain's CDR3 is CASRPGTQTSVDYGYTF.

This sequence joins TRBV12-3 or TRBV12-4 and TRBJ1-2; with no DNA, the TCRdb D assignment of TRBD1 cannot be verified. CDR3 length equals 17 residues. The CDR3 is CASSPHRGGGLKNGYTF.

This rearrangement joins TRBV20-1 to TRBJ1-6. The CDR3 length is 15 residues. Germline-derived CDR1 and CDR2 are DFQATT and SNEGSKA (reference sequence). This chain's CDR3 is CSAPLGGGFGSPLHF.

V gene TRBV20-1 combines with J gene TRBJ2-7; with no DNA, the TCRdb D assignment of TRBD1 cannot be verified. Germline V gives CDR1 DFQATT, CDR2 SNEGSKA (reference sequence). CDR3 length: 15 amino acids. CDR3 in amino acids: CSAKGAGTPRYEQYF.

The J gene is TRBJ1-1, the V gene TRBV28. The CDR3 runs to 14 residues. The germline CDR1 and CDR2 sequences are MDHEN and SYDVKM. The CDR3 sequence: CASSLYRLNTEAFF.

V gene TRBV4-3 combines with J gene TRBJ2-6. The CDR3 spans 15 residues. Germline CDR1 is LGHNA and CDR2 is YSLEER. CDR3 sequence reads: CASSQGASGANVLTF.

The chain's CDR3 is CASSPLFDTQYF. The chain recombines TRBV18 with TRBJ2-3. Germline CDR1 and CDR2: KGHSH and LQKENI. The CDR3 is 12 residues long.

This rearrangement joins TRBV20-1 to TRBJ2-1; TCRdb designates TRBD1, a call that cannot be tested without DNA. Germline lookup yields CDR1 DFQATT and CDR2 SNEGSKA (reference sequence). There are 13 residues in the CDR3. CDR3 loop: CSAPPRSYNEQFF.

The chain couples TRBV12-3 or TRBV12-4 to TRBJ2-7; the TCRdb call, TRBD2, lacks DNA for checking. This CDR3 is built from 17 residues. The CDR3 loop reads CASSHRASGTPSYEQYF.

Here the CDR3 reads CASSFSQDGLSPLHF. The chain carries TRBV5-1 and TRBJ1-6. Germline V gives CDR1 SGHRS, CDR2 YFSETQ. This CDR3 is 15 amino acids long.

This chain's CDR3 is CASSSTDTGELFF. The rearrangement links TRBV5-6 to TRBJ2-2; TCRdb calls TRBD1, which cannot be checked without DNA. The CDR3 is 13 amino acids. Germline V lookup: CDR1 SGHDT, CDR2 YYEEEE.

The CDR3: CATRGEVTGELFF. The chain uses TRBV25-1 and TRBJ2-2; the D call of TRBD2 rests on TCRdb alone, since no DNA is present to check it. Germline assignment: CDR1 MGHDK and CDR2 SYGVNS. The CDR3 contains 13 residues.

The genes are TRBV15 and TRBJ2-1; the TCRdb D gene call, TRBD1, has no DNA to confirm it. CDR1 is LNHNV and CDR2 is YYDKDF in the germline V gene (reference sequence). The CDR3 runs 14 residues. The CDR3: CATSPGRVGFEQFF.